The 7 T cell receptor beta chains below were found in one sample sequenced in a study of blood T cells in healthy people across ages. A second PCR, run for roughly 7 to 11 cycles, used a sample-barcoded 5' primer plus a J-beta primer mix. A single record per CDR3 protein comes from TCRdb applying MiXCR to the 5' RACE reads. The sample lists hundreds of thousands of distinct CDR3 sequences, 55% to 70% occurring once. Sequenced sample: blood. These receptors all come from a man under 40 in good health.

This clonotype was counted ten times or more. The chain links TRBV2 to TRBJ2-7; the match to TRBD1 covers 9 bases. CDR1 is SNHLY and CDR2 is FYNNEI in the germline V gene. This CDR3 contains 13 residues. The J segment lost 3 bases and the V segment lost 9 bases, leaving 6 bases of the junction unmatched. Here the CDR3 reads CASAGQGGYEQYF. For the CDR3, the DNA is TGTGCCAGTGCGGGACAGGGAGGCTACGAGCAGTACTTC. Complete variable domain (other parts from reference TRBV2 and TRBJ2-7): EPEVTQTPSHQVTQMGQEVILRCVPISNHLYFYWYRQILGQKVEFLVSFYNNEISEKSEIFDDQFSVERPDGSNFTLKIRSTKLEDSAMYFCASAGQGGYEQYFGPGTRLTVT.

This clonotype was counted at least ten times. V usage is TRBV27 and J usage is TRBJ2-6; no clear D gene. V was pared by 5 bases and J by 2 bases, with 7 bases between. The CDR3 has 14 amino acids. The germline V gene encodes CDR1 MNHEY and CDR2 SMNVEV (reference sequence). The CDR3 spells CASSPGTGANVLTF. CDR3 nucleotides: TGTGCCAGCAGTCCAGGCACTGGGGCCAACGTCCTGACTTTC.

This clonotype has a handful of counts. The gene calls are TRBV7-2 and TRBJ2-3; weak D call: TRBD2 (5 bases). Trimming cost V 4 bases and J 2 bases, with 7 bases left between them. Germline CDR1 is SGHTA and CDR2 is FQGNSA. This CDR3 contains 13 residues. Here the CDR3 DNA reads TGTGCCAGCAGCTCCGACTACACAGATACGCAGTATTTT. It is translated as CASSSDYTDTQYF.

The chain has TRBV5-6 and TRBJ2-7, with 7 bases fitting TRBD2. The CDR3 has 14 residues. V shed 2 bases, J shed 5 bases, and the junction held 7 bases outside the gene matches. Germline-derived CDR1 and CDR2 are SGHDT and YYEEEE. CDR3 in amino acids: CASSFRGGPNEQYF. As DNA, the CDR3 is TGTGCCAGCAGCTTTCGCGGGGGTCCCAACGAGCAGTACTTC.

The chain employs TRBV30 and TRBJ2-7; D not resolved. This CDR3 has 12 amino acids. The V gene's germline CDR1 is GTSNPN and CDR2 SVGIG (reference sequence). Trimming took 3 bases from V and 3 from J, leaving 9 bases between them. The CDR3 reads CAWRVPGYEQYF. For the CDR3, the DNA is TGTGCCTGGAGAGTTCCAGGCTACGAGCAGTACTTC.

The DNA for the CDR3 is TGTGCCACTGGAGGGATCTCTTGGGGTGAAAAACTGTTTTTT. Translation: CATGGISWGEKLFF. The V gene is TRBV7-9, the J gene TRBJ1-4; D uncertain. The CDR3 has 14 amino acids. From germline, CDR1 is SEHNR and CDR2 FQNEAQ (reference sequence). V lost 10 bases and J 7 bases, leaving 19 bases between the germline ends.

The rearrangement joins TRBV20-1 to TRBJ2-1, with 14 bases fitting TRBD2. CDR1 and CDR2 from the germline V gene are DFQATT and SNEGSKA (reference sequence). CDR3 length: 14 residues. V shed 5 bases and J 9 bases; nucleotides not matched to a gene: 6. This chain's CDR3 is CSAPGLAGVAEQFF. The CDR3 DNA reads TGCAGTGCTCCGGGACTAGCGGGAGTTGCTGAGCAGTTCTTC.